Described below is a single T cell receptor beta chain sequence and its context. This clone turned up a few times. What antigen it recognizes has not been identified. The input lacks base qualities; no much larger clone sits a single base away. Its CDR3 holds 15 amino acids, cysteine through phenylalanine. The DNA shown is the 45-base CDR3, in frame from base 1. The CDR1 and CDR2 encoded by the germline V gene are SGHDT and YYEEEE. V lost 0 bases and J lost 6 bases, and the count of bases not matched to a germline gene is 6. The sample comes from a study of lymphopenia after photon versus proton radiotherapy (dated by TCRdb to 2018 to 2020). Describing the broader study: The study compared the immunological effects of photon versus proton radiation therapy in patients with gastrointestinal tumors who developed high-grade lymphopenia. The cohort comprised 15 to 20 patients with gastrointestinal tumors who received either photon or proton therapy and then developed lymphopenia. The goal of the study was to characterize the differences between the two radiation modalities in how they affect the immune system.

The full study reports these points: After the lymphocyte count nadir, photon-treated repertoires showed oligoclonal expansion, especially of CD8+ Temra cells, which drove the drop in diversity. Proton-treated patients stayed relatively stable during treatment, while photon-treated patients lost naive T cells and TCR diversity and gained effector/memory populations. Across the cohort, among patients who died, a greater drop in TCR diversity after the nadir was inversely correlated with overall survival time. The survival association was examined only in patients who died, and the authors described better survival with proton therapy as a possibility, not as a demonstrated result.

The library was made by the immunoSEQ multiplex PCR assay. Alongside multiparametric flow cytometry, deep sequencing of rearranged TCR beta loci was used to profile the T cell repertoires. TCRdb stores this immuneACCESS table with in-frame sequences only. Part of the clones is absent; in the studies checked, under half of the shortfall reflects unresolved V genes, and no reason is known for the rest. The sample table lists some 27,000 clones, about 83% of them with a count of one. The ten largest clones represent roughly 50% of the sample. The chain uses TRBV5-6 and TRBJ2-7; TRBD1 fits 10 bases in the junction. Sample: peripheral blood, taken from a patient treated with proton-based radiotherapy. This clonotype originated in a woman aged 60-70 years with cholangiocarcinoma. Some clones in this sample may be carry-over from other donors' samples. The DNA sequence is given as TGTGCCAGCAGCTTGGCCGTTTGGACAGGGGGCGAGCAGTACTTC. Its translation is CASSLAVWTGGEQYF.